This T cell receptor beta chain was captured in a study of T cell responses to AZD1222 COVID-19 vaccine. Study-wide points: Possibly, clonal diversity was underestimated; donors were largely white British and included more females. Seropositive AZD1222 recipients at baseline numbered only six or seven. The study reported that nearly half of spike-specific TCRs target unmutated variant regions. Two AZD1222 administrations were followed by greater Spike-specific TCR breadth and depth.

As for this clone: Its antigen is not known.

Libraries were prepared by immunoSEQ multiplex PCR; TCRdb keeps only in-frame clonotypes and omits some of them. The top ten hold around 7.2% of the sample, which has under 150,000 clones, 90% seen once. This clonotype originated in an adult in good health. The sample in question was peripheral blood, obtained on day 0 of AZD1222 vaccination.

The CDR3 loop reads CASSPGAPGNTIYF. DNA of the CDR3: TGCGCCAGCAGCCCCGGAGCTCCTGGAAACACCATATATTTT. The V call is TRBV5-1, the J call TRBJ1-3; D is unresolved. The CDR3 covers 14 residues. V was pared by 4 bases and J by 2 bases, with 10 bases between. Germline CDR1 reads SGHRS; CDR2 reads YFSETQ. Complete variable domain (other parts from reference TRBV5-1 and TRBJ1-3): KAGVTQTPRYLIKTRGQQVTLSCSPISGHRSVSWYQQTPGQGLQFLFEYFSETQRNKGNFPGRFSGRQFSNSRSEMNVSTLELGDSALYLCASSPGAPGNTIYFGEGSWLTVV.